Each of the 26 T cell receptor beta chains below was sequenced from the same sample in a study of blood T cell repertoires in COVID-19. The repertoire was sequenced with immunoSEQ multiplex PCR; TCRdb's copy has only in-frame clones and lacks some. The table has 100,000 to 150,000 clones, around 81% seen once. Sequencing was performed on peripheral blood. These receptors all stem from a woman aged 45-59 years with acute or convalescent COVID-19.

On this clone itself: The sample carries other DNA sequences with the same CDR3. The chain joins TRBV19 to TRBJ1-1, with 7 bases fitting TRBD1. Trimming removed 3 bases from V and 4 bases from J; junction bases left unmatched: 2. The germline V gene encodes CDR1 LNHDA and CDR2 SQIVND (reference sequence). The CDR3 runs to 13 residues. The CDR3 region has the DNA TGTGCCAGTAGTATCAACAGGGGCACTGAAGCTTTCTTT. Translated, it gives CASSINRGTEAFF. Variable domain in full (rest from reference TRBV19 and TRBJ1-1): DGGITQSPKYLFRKEGQNVTLSCEQNLNHDAMYWYRQDPGQGLRLIYYSQIVNDFQKGDIAEGYSVSREKKESFPLTVTSAQKNPTAFYLCASSINRGTEAFFGQGTRLTVV.

Worth noting for this clone: A junction end diverges from the germline sequence, so it may reflect a read error. The rearrangement links TRBV28 to TRBJ2-2; D is uncertain. Germline CDR1 MDHEN, CDR2 SYDVKM. The CDR3 is 14 residues long. The CDR3 sequence is CASSFRSKTGELFF. The CDR3 nucleotides are TGTGCCAGCAGCTTTCGGTCGAAAACCGGGGAGCTGTTTTTT.

This clone has a single count. The rearrangement links TRBV9 to TRBJ1-2; 8 bases fit TRBD1. The V gene's germline CDR1 is SGDLS and CDR2 YYNGEE. The CDR3 covers 14 residues. V gave up 8 bases and J gave up 2 bases; unmatched junction bases: 8. In nucleotides, the CDR3 is TGTGCCAGTACGAGACAGGGGACCAACTATGGCTACACCTTC. Translating gives CASTRQGTNYGYTF. The full variable domain, its missing parts supplied by reference TRBV9 and TRBJ1-2, is DSGVTQTPKHLITATGQRVTLRCSPRSGDLSVYWYQQSLDQGLQFLIQYYNGEERAKGNILERFSAQQFPDLHSELNLSSLELGDSALYFCASTRQGTNYGYTFGSGTRLTVV.

The V and J genes are TRBV5-6 and TRBJ2-3, with a tentative D call TRBD2 (7 bases). This CDR3 comprises 17 residues. Germline values: CDR1 SGHDT, CDR2 YYEEEE. V was shortened by 2 bases and J by 0 bases, with 16 bases between the two germline ends. The CDR3 here is CASSLIPTGGSTDTQYF. The CDR3 DNA is TGTGCCAGCAGCTTAATCCCAACGGGGGGCAGCACAGATACGCAGTATTTT. The full variable domain, with the rest looked up from reference TRBV5-6 and TRBJ2-3, is DAGVTQSPTHLIKTRGQQVTLRCSPKSGHDTVSWYQQALGQGPQFIFQYYEEEERQRGNFPDRFSGHQFPNYSSELNVNALLLGDSALYLCASSLIPTGGSTDTQYFGPGTRLTVL.

This chain joins TRBV28 and TRBJ1-1, with D hard to call. CDR3 length: 11 amino acids. Germline V lookup: CDR1 MDHEN, CDR2 SYDVKM. V lost 7 bases and J 6 bases, leaving 9 bases between the germline ends. Here the CDR3 DNA reads TGTGCCAGCACCGAGCAAGCTGAAGCTTTCTTT. This translates into CASTEQAEAFF.

J is TRBJ2-5 and V is TRBV18; TRBD1 aligns across 7 bases. Trimming cost V 3 bases and J 1 base; bases outside gene matches: 5. The length of the CDR3 is 15 residues. The germline V gene encodes CDR1 KGHSH and CDR2 LQKENI. The chain's CDR3 is CASSPGQTIQETQYF. CDR3 DNA: TGTGCCAGCTCACCGGGACAGACCATCCAAGAGACCCAGTACTTC.

This sequence joins TRBV27 and TRBJ2-7; TRBD1 matches at 7 bases. CDR1 MNHEY and CDR2 SMNVEV come from the germline V gene (reference sequence). V trimming: 5 bases; J trimming: 4 bases; junction bases outside the gene matches: 8. The CDR3 covers 14 residues. The CDR3 bases are TGTGCCAGCAGTACCCACCGGACAGGTTACGAGCAGTACTTC. Its protein is CASSTHRTGYEQYF.

The chain is built from TRBV5-1 and TRBJ1-6; TRBD1 matches 7 bases. There are 17 residues in the CDR3. Germline V gene sequence: CDR1 SGHRS, CDR2 YFSETQ. The J segment lost 0 bases and the V segment lost 4 bases, leaving 7 bases of the junction unmatched. The CDR3 loop reads CASSRGQVSSYNSPLHF. The CDR3 region has the DNA TGCGCCAGCAGCCGAGGACAGGTGAGCTCCTATAATTCACCCCTCCACTTT.

The V call is TRBV24-1, the J call TRBJ1-5; D is uncertain. Germline values: CDR1 KGHDR, CDR2 SFDVKD. The CDR3 sequence is 16 residues long. Deletions cut 5 bases from V and 6 bases from J, with 19 bases between. For the CDR3, the DNA is TGTGCCACCAGTGTCCCCTCTAGCAGAGTTTGTCAGCCCCAGCATTTT. Encoded protein: CATSVPSSRVCQPQHF.

The genes are TRBV5-4 and TRBJ2-6; D may be TRBD1 (6 bases). V shed 5 bases and J shed 0 bases, with 15 bases lying between them. Germline V gives CDR1 SGHNT, CDR2 YYREEE (reference sequence). CDR3 length: 17 amino acids. The CDR3 sequence: CASSNRAIASGANVLTF. For the CDR3, the DNA is TGTGCCAGCAGTAACAGGGCCATAGCCTCTGGGGCCAACGTCCTGACTTTC.

The chain has TRBV25-1 and TRBJ1-4; D unclear. CDR1 MGHDK and CDR2 SYGVNS come from the germline V gene. The CDR3 runs 14 residues. Deletions cut 4 bases from V and 4 bases from J, with 10 bases between. The DNA of the CDR3 is TGTGCCAGCAGTGCACAGAGCTTTAATGAAAAACTGTTTTTT. Its protein product is CASSAQSFNEKLFF.

This rearrangement joins TRBV5-4 to TRBJ2-3; 9 bases agree with TRBD2. Per the germline V gene, CDR1 is SGHNT and CDR2 is YYREEE (reference sequence). CDR3 length: 14 residues. The ends lost 5 bases at V and 1 base at J; junction bases unmatched: 2. The CDR3 DNA sequence: TGTGCCAGCAGTCAGCGGGAGGGCACAGATACGCAGTATTTT. Its protein is CASSQREGTDTQYF.

This clone was found once. This CDR3 is CASSQVGTNTGELFF. The DNA for the CDR3 is TGTGCCAGCAGCCAAGTAGGGACTAACACCGGGGAGCTGTTTTTT. The rearrangement links TRBV3-1 (or the pseudogene TRBV3-2) to TRBJ2-2; possible D gene TRBD2, 6 bases. There are 15 residues in the CDR3. V was pared by 1 base and J by 2 bases, with 8 bases between. CDR1 LGHDT and CDR2 YNNKEL come from the germline V gene (reference sequence).

The CDR3 loop is CASRKQQGGEAFF. The CDR3, as DNA: TGTGCCAGCAGAAAACAACAGGGGGGTGAAGCTTTCTTT. This sequence joins TRBV5-8 and TRBJ1-1; 8 nucleotides agree with TRBD1. Germline V gene data show CDR1 as SGHTS and CDR2 as YDEGEE. The CDR3 runs 13 residues. After removal of 5 bases from V and 7 bases from J, the junction contained 7 bases not matched to a gene.

The genes are TRBV28 and TRBJ1-6; TRBD1 matches at 9 bases. The junction had 2 bases not matched to a gene; V was cut back by 2 bases and J by 9 bases. The CDR3 covers 14 residues. Germline lookup yields CDR1 MDHEN and CDR2 SYDVKM. CDR3 loop: CASSLAQGASPLHF. The DNA for the CDR3 is TGTGCCAGCAGTTTAGCACAGGGGGCTTCACCCCTCCACTTT.

The rearrangement links TRBV27 to TRBJ2-5, with 9 bases matching TRBD2. Unmatched junction bases numbered 11, after V lost 4 bases and J lost 5 bases. Germline V CDR1 and CDR2: MNHEY, SMNVEV (reference sequence). The CDR3 is made up of 16 amino acids. CDR3 amino acids: CASSSIRRGGLETQYF. The CDR3 DNA reads TGTGCCAGCAGTTCCATACGGCGGGGGGGCTTGGAGACCCAGTACTTC.

The CDR3 bases are TGTGCCAGCAGCTGGAGCGGGAGGGAACTGAACACCGGGGAGCTGTTTTTT. This encodes CASSWSGRELNTGELFF. This chain uses TRBV5-5 with TRBJ2-2; 10 bases are a match to TRBD2. Germline loops: CDR1 SGHKS, CDR2 YYEKEE (reference sequence). This CDR3 comprises 17 residues. With V trimmed by 3 bases and J by 1 base, 6 bases remained unmatched.

V usage is TRBV21-1 and J usage is TRBJ1-2. TRBV21-1 is a pseudogene. The CDR3 runs to 15 residues. In nucleotides, the CDR3 is TGTGCCAGCAGCATGCCCGCACTAGGGTTCCATGGCTACACCTTC. As protein: CASSMPALGFHGYTF.

There are a few counts of this clone. The chain has TRBV18 and TRBJ2-7; 9 nucleotides agree with TRBD1. CDR1 and CDR2 from the germline V gene are KGHSH and LQKENI. V lost 5 bases to trimming and J lost 3 bases; unmatched junction nucleotides: 5. The CDR3 is 14 amino acids. The CDR3 here is CASSTGTGSYEQYF. DNA of the CDR3: TGTGCCAGCTCAACCGGGACAGGGAGCTACGAGCAGTACTTC.

The V call is TRBV6-5, the J call TRBJ2-2; perhaps TRBD1 as D (6 bases). The germline V and J ends were trimmed by 7 bases and 8 bases, with 20 bases remaining between them. The CDR3 extends over 15 amino acids. Germline V gene data show CDR1 as MNHEY and CDR2 as SVGAGI. The CDR3 loop reads CASKIPGQNPGELFF. The CDR3 DNA sequence: TGTGCCAGCAAGATTCCGGGACAAAACCCGGGGGAGCTGTTTTTT.

V gene TRBV24-1 combines with J gene TRBJ2-5; D is ambiguous. The CDR3 consists of 15 residues. V gave up 2 bases and J gave up 1 base, with 10 bases separating them. Germline CDR1 and CDR2: KGHDR and SFDVKD. CDR3 residues: CATSDSYRVQETQYF. The CDR3 DNA follows: TGTGCCACCAGTGATTCCTACCGGGTCCAAGAGACCCAGTACTTC.

This clone was recorded once. J is TRBJ2-7 and V is TRBV6-1; tentative D call: TRBD2 (6 bases). Germline V gene lookup returns CDR1 MNHNS and CDR2 SASEGT. This CDR3 spans 13 amino acids. Trimming cost V 3 bases and J 6 bases, with 12 bases left between them. The CDR3 is CASSEEGLREQYF. Here the CDR3 DNA reads TGTGCCAGCAGTGAGGAGGGGCTTCGCGAGCAGTACTTC.

This clone was recorded once. The V call is TRBV2, the J call TRBJ2-7; D possibly corresponds to TRBD2 (5 bases). Germline values: CDR1 SNHLY, CDR2 FYNNEI. Trimming pared 4 bases from V and 3 bases from J, leaving 7 bases between. The CDR3 has 12 amino acids. The CDR3 DNA reads TGTGCCAGCAGTGCGCGGGTCTACGAGCAGTACTTC. The encoded protein is CASSARVYEQYF.

J is TRBJ1-1 and V is TRBV6-5; TRBD1 might be the D (5 bases). Germline V gene data show CDR1 as MNHEY and CDR2 as SVGAGI. Trimming removed 8 bases from V and 3 bases from J, with 13 bases in between. The CDR3 sequence is 13 residues long. Here the CDR3 reads CASGERQHTEAFF. The CDR3 bases are TGTGCCAGCGGAGAACGACAGCACACTGAAGCTTTCTTT.

V usage is TRBV18 and J usage is TRBJ1-3; TRBD1 agrees at 10 bases. Germline V gives CDR1 KGHSH, CDR2 LQKENI. The CDR3 has 14 amino acids. The J segment lost 1 base and the V segment lost 6 bases, leaving 0 bases of the junction unmatched. CDR3 in amino acids: CASSGQGSGNTIYF. CDR3 coding DNA: TGTGCCAGCTCGGGACAGGGGTCTGGAAACACCATATATTTT.

This clone showed up just once. The chain is built from TRBV3-1 (or the pseudogene TRBV3-2) and TRBJ1-6; D is uncertain. The V gene lost 0 bases and the J gene lost 6 bases, with 21 bases spanning the gap. Germline loops: CDR1 LGHDT, CDR2 YNNKEL (reference sequence). CDR3 length: 19 residues. CDR3: CASSQESIGGLNSNSPLHF. CDR3 DNA: TGTGCCAGCAGCCAAGAAAGTATCGGCGGGCTTAACTCTAATTCACCCCTCCACTTT.